The sequence of this T cell receptor (beta chain) was determined in a study of T cell responses to AZD1222 COVID-19 vaccine (dated by TCRdb to 2020 to 2022). For context, the study as a whole: TCR sequencing was performed for 230 to 250 trial participants, of whom around 200 were given two doses of AZD1222 and roughly 25 were given two doses of MenACWY control vaccine. Enrollment into the trials was organized by age into subgroups of 18-55, 56-69 and 70-plus years, and those subgroups contained roughly 140, 27 and 60 TCR-sequenced participants, respectively. General conclusions and limits of the study: Most participants were white British and females outnumbered males, and the authors suggested that clonal diversity may have been underestimated. In the small 56-69-year group, the increase in depth fell short of significance, most likely because of low power. Because no day 14 peak-response samples were available, repertoires were characterized only after the peak T cell response. CD4 TCRs associated with the vaccine covered the entire spike protein, and the dominant responses were in regions 160-218 and 743-854. A significant rise in spike-specific TCR breadth and depth was observed after two AZD1222 doses relative to day 0 and relative to MenACWY recipients. Conclusions about previously exposed vaccinees are limited, since just a handful of AZD1222 recipients were seropositive for SARS-CoV-2 at baseline. Epitopes outside the regions mutated in the B.1.351 and B.1.1.7 variants were reportedly recognized by nearly half of the unique spike-specific TCRs.

The CDR3 regions of human TCRbeta chains were analyzed by immunosequencing. For the original study's pipeline: TCRs in the repertoires were matched against a reference library of SARS-CoV-2-specific TCRs that had been generated with the MIRA antigen-specificity platform. Breadth was defined as the fraction of unique TCRs that were SARS-CoV-2-associated, and depth was defined as the fraction of total T cells that were SARS-CoV-2-associated. Using the MIRA data, every spike-specific TCR was mapped to the spike region that the TCR reacted to and assigned to either a CD4 or a CD8 class. Log10-transformed breadth and depth values were compared by one-way ANOVA with Sidak's multiple comparisons tests. As stored in TCRdb, this immuneACCESS dataset retains in-frame rearrangements with V and J assigned. A fraction of the clones does not appear; measured against another copy, unresolved V genes explain less than half of the discrepancy, and the remainder lacks a known reason. Clone size and the V and J calls come from that table; the DNA yielded D and trimming. In this sample the table shows some 99,000 clones, approximately 89% of which occur a single time. The ten biggest clones cover roughly 4.5% of the sample.

This clone was observed once. Its recognized antigen is unknown. Per-base quality was not reported, and no clone a single base away is much larger than it. The time point label here, explained by the study, means: about 28 days (+/-7) after the second vaccine dose. Because spike-specific TCR depth and breadth did not differ between the two schedules, AZD1222 recipients who got a second dose at roughly 4 weeks were pooled with those who got a second dose at roughly 12 weeks. Vaccinee samples were obtained from the UK trials COV001 and COV002, which included a single-blind randomized controlled phase 2/3 trial of AZD1222 (ChAdOx1 nCoV-19) in healthy adults. For TCRbeta chain sequencing, PBMC samples from trial participants were taken at day 0 and at day 28 after the second dose. The CDR3 measures 14 amino acids from cysteine to phenylalanine. The read is trimmed to its CDR3 DNA, 42 bases read in frame from base 1. V loses 5 bases, J loses 2 bases, and the germline ends lie 11 bases apart. Based on the germline V gene, the CDR1 and CDR2 sequences are MDHEN and SYDVKM.

The source was peripheral blood, collected 28 days after the second AZD1222 dose. Rearrangement joined TRBV28 to TRBJ2-3, with the D segment identity uncertain. This clonotype was sampled from an adult who received the AZD1222 COVID-19 vaccine. The DNA reads as follows: TGTGCCAGCAGTCGGCCCTCACACACAGATACGCAGTATTTT. Its protein product is CASSRPSHTDTQYF.